Listed below are T cell receptor beta chains from one sample, sequenced in a study of blood T cells in healthy people across ages. A single record per CDR3 protein comes from TCRdb applying MiXCR to the 5' RACE reads. Among over 1,500,000 distinct CDR3 sequences, about 39% were seen once, and the ten largest hold about 21%. Sequencing used blood. Receptor source: a human donor in good health. Both conserved end residues are part of each CDR3. Fields, in order: CDR3 DNA, CDR3 protein, J gene, clone size, V gene, D gene. The D gene is left open where the match is weak. Size values are once, few and many counts, or a class for expanded clones, and some rows have none.

CDR3 DNA: TGTGCCAGCAGCCAGGACCACACTAGCGGGGGGGCGTCCAATGAGCAGTTCTTC
CDR3 protein: CASSQDHTSGGASNEQFF
J gene: TRBJ2-1
clone size: -
V gene: TRBV3-1
D gene: TRBD2

CDR3 DNA: TGCAGTGCTAGGGATGTCCGGCAGGAGAACACCGGGGAGCTGTTTTTT
CDR3 protein: CSARDVRQENTGELFF
J gene: TRBJ2-2
clone size: -
V gene: TRBV20-1
D gene: -

CDR3 DNA: TGTGCCAGTAGCCAAGATGTGAAGAATCAGCCCCAGCATTTT
CDR3 protein: CASSQDVKNQPQHF
J gene: TRBJ1-5
clone size: once
V gene: TRBV3-1
D gene: -

CDR3 DNA: TGTGCCAGCAGTCCGACAGACGACTATGGCTACACCTTC
CDR3 protein: CASSPTDDYGYTF
J gene: TRBJ1-2
clone size: once
V gene: TRBV3-1
D gene: -

CDR3 DNA: TGTGCCAGCAGCTTAAAAGGGGACAGGCCCACCTACAATGAGCAGTTCTTC
CDR3 protein: CASSLKGDRPTYNEQFF
J gene: TRBJ2-1
clone size: few
V gene: TRBV7-3
D gene: TRBD1

CDR3 DNA: TGCGCCAGCAGCCGGGACACCAGGTTGGAGGAGACCCAGTACTTC
CDR3 protein: CASSRDTRLEETQYF
J gene: TRBJ2-5
clone size: few
V gene: TRBV4-3
D gene: -

CDR3 DNA: TGTGCCAGCAGTGAGGGGCCCTCTCCCCTTAGTGGCTACACCTTC
CDR3 protein: CASSEGPSPLSGYTF
J gene: TRBJ1-2
clone size: -
V gene: TRBV2
D gene: -

CDR3 DNA: TGTGCCAGCAGCTTGGTCGAGACGCCGCGGAGCACAGATACGCAGTATTTT
CDR3 protein: CASSLVETPRSTDTQYF
J gene: TRBJ2-3
clone size: few
V gene: TRBV13
D gene: -

CDR3 DNA: TGCAGCGTTGAAGACCCGGACAGGTTCGATCGTGGCTACACCTTC
CDR3 protein: CSVEDPDRFDRGYTF
J gene: TRBJ1-2
clone size: few
V gene: TRBV29-1
D gene: TRBD1

CDR3 DNA: TGTGCCAGCAGCCACGACAGGGGTGGAGCTGAAGCTTTCTTT
CDR3 protein: CASSHDRGGAEAFF
J gene: TRBJ1-1
clone size: few
V gene: TRBV12-3/TRBV12-4
D gene: TRBD1

CDR3 DNA: TGCAGTGCTAGATCATTTGGCCAAAACAATGAGCAGTTCTTC
CDR3 protein: CSARSFGQNNEQFF
J gene: TRBJ2-1
clone size: -
V gene: TRBV20-1
D gene: -

CDR3 DNA: TGTGCCACCTTTGGGGGACAGGGGAGCACTGAAGCTTTCTTT
CDR3 protein: CATFGGQGSTEAFF
J gene: TRBJ1-1
clone size: -
V gene: TRBV12-3/TRBV12-4
D gene: TRBD1

CDR3 DNA: TGTGCCACCAGCAGAGATCGGGCCAGAAACAATGAGCAGTTCTTC
CDR3 protein: CATSRDRARNNEQFF
J gene: TRBJ2-1
clone size: few
V gene: TRBV15
D gene: -

CDR3 DNA: TGTGCCAGCAGACCACGGGACAAGATGAACAATGAGCAGTTCTTC
CDR3 protein: CASRPRDKMNNEQFF
J gene: TRBJ2-1
clone size: few
V gene: TRBV12-3/TRBV12-4
D gene: -

CDR3 DNA: TGTGCCAGCAGCGACGGGGGGGCAGCAGATACGCAGTATTTT
CDR3 protein: CASSDGGAADTQYF
J gene: TRBJ2-3
clone size: -
V gene: TRBV5-4
D gene: TRBD2

CDR3 DNA: TGTGCCAGCACCCGGTATGTTGGGTTGTCCTACGAGCAGTACTTC
CDR3 protein: CASTRYVGLSYEQYF
J gene: TRBJ2-7
clone size: few
V gene: TRBV7-9
D gene: -

CDR3 DNA: TGCGCCAGCAGCCAACTAGCCTACAATGAGCAGTTCTTC
CDR3 protein: CASSQLAYNEQFF
J gene: TRBJ2-1
clone size: -
V gene: TRBV4-1
D gene: -

CDR3 DNA: TGTGCCAGCAGTCCCTCGGACAGGGGGCTATACGGCTACACCTTC
CDR3 protein: CASSPSDRGLYGYTF
J gene: TRBJ1-2
clone size: -
V gene: TRBV6-5
D gene: TRBD1

CDR3 DNA: TGTGCCAGCAGCCCCGACGCGAACATTCAGTACTTC
CDR3 protein: CASSPDANIQYF
J gene: TRBJ2-4
clone size: -
V gene: TRBV9
D gene: -

CDR3 DNA: TGTACCAGCAGATCGGGGAGTACCTACGAGCAGTACTTC
CDR3 protein: CTSRSGSTYEQYF
J gene: TRBJ2-7
clone size: -
V gene: TRBV28
D gene: -

CDR3 DNA: TGTGCCAGCAGGTTAGGGAGAACGTCGGACACCGGGGGGCTGTTTTTT
CDR3 protein: CASRLGRTSDTGGLFF
J gene: TRBJ2-2
clone size: -
V gene: TRBV6-6
D gene: -

CDR3 DNA: TGCGCCAGCAGCCAAGATGCAGGAATGGGGGCCCAGCCCCAGCATTTT
CDR3 protein: CASSQDAGMGAQPQHF
J gene: TRBJ1-5
clone size: -
V gene: TRBV4-3
D gene: -